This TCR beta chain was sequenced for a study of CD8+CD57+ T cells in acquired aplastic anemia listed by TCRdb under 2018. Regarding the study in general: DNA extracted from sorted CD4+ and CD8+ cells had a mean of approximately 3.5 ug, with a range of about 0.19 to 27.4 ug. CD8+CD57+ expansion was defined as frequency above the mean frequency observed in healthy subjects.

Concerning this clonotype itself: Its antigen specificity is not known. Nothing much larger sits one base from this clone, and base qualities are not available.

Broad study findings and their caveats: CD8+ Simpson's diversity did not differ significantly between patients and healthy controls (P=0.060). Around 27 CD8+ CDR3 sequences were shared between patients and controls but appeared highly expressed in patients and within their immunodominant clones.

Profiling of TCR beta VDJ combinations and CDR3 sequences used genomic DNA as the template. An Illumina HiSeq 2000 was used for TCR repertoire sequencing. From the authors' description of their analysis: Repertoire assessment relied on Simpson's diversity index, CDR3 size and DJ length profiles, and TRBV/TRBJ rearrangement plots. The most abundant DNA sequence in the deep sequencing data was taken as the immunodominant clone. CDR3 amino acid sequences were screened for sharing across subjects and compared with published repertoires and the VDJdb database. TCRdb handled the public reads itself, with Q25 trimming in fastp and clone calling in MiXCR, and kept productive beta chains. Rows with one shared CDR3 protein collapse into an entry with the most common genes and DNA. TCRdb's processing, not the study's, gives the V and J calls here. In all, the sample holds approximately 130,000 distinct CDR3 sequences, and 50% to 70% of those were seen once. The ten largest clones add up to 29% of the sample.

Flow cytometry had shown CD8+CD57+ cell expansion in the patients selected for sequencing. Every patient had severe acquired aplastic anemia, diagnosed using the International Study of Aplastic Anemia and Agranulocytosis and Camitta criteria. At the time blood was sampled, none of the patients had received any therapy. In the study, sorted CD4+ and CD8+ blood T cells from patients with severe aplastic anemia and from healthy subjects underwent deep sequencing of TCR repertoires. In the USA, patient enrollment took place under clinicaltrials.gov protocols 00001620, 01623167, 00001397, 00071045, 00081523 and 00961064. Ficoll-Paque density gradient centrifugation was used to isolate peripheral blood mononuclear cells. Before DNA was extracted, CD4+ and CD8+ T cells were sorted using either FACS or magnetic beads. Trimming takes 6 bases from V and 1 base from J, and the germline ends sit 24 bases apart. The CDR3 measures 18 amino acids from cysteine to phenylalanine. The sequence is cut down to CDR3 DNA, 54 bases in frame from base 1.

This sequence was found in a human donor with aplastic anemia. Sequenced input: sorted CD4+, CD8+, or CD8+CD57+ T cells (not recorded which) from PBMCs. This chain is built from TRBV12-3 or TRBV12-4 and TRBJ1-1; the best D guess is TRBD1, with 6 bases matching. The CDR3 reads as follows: CASSPSSGGSFKNTEAFF. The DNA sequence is TGTGCCAGCAGCCCATCATCGGGGGGCTCCTTCAAGAACACTGAAGCTTTCTTT.